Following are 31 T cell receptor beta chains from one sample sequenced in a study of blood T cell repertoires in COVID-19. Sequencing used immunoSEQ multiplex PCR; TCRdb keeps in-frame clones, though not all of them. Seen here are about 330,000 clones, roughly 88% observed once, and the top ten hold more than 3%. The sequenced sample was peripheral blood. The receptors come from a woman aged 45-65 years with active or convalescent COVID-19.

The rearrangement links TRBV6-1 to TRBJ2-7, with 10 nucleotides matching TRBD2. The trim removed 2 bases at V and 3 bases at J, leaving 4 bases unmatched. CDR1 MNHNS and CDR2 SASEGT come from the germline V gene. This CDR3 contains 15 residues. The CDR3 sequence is CASSERGTSVYEQYF. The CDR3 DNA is TGTGCCAGCAGTGAACGGGGGACTAGCGTCTACGAGCAGTACTTC.

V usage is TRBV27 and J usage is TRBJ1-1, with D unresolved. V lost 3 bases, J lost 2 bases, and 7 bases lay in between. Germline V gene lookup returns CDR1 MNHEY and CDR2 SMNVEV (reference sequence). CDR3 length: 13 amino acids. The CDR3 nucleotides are TGTGCCAGCAGTTTCTCAGTTAACACTGAAGCTTTCTTT. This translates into CASSFSVNTEAFF.

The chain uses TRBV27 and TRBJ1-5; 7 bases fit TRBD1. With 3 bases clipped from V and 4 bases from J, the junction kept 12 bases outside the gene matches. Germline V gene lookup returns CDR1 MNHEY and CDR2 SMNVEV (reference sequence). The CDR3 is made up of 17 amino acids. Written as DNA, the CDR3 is TGTGCCAGCAGTTTCATATTAGACAGGGTAAGGAATCAGCCCCAGCATTTT. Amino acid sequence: CASSFILDRVRNQPQHF.

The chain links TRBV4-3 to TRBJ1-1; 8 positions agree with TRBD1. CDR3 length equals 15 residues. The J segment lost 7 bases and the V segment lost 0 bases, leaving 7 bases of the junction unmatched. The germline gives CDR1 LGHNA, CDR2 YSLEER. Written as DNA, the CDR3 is TGCGCCAGCAGCCAAGATACAGGGGGGCGGGGTGAAGCTTTCTTT. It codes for CASSQDTGGRGEAFF.

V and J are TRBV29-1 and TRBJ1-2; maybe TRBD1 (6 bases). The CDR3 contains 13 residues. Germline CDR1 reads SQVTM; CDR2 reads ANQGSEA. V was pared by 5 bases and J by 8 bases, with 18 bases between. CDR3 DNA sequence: TGCAGCGTTACCCGACAGGCGTCGGAGGGCTACACCTTC. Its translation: CSVTRQASEGYTF. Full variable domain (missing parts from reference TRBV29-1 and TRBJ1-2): SAVISQKPSRDICQRGTSLTIQCQVDSQVTMMFWYRQQPGQSLTLIATANQGSEATYESGFVIDKFPISRPNLTFSTLTVSNMSPEDSSIYLCSVTRQASEGYTFGSGTRLTVV.

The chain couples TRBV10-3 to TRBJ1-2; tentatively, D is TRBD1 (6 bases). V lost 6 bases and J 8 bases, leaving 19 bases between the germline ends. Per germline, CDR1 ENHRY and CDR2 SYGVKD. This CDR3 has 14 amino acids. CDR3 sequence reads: CAISPGGPARGYTF. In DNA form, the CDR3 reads TGTGCCATCAGCCCCGGGGGGCCGGCGAGAGGCTACACCTTC.

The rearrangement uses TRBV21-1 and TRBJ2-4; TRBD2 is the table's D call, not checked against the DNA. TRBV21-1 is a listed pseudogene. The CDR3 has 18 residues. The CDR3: CASRWRFAYSLAKNIQYF. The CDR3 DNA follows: TGTGCCAGCAGATGGCGGTTCGCTTATAGCCTAGCCAAAAACATTCAGTACTTC.

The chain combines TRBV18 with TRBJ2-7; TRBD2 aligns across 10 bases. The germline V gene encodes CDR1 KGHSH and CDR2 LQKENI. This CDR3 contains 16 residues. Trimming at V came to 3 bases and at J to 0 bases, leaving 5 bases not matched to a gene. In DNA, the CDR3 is TGTGCCAGCTCACCCTTACTAGCGGGGTCCTCCTACGAGCAGTACTTC. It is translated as CASSPLLAGSSYEQYF. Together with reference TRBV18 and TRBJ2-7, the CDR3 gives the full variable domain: NAGVMQNPRHLVRRRGQEARLRCSPMKGHSHVYWYRQLPEEGLKFMVYLQKENIIDESGMPKERFSAEFPKEGPSILRIQQVVRGDSAAYFCASSPLLAGSSYEQYFGPGTRLTVT.

CDR3 bases: TGTGCCAGCAGCCGGACCCCGGGACAGGGGGCTAGAAGCACCGGGGAGCTGTTTTTT. Its protein is CASSRTPGQGARSTGELFF. This sequence joins TRBV3-1 (or the pseudogene TRBV3-2) and TRBJ2-2; TRBD1 aligns across 12 bases. CDR3 length equals 19 residues. Germline assignment: CDR1 LGHDT and CDR2 YNNKEL (reference sequence). After removal of 4 bases from V and 4 bases from J, the junction contained 13 bases not matched to a gene.

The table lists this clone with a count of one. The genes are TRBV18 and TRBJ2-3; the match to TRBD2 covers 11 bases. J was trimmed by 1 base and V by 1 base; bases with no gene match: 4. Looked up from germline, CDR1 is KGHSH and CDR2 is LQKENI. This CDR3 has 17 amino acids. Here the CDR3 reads CASSPLAGGQGTDTQYF. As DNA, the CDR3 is TGTGCCAGCTCACCACTAGCGGGAGGGCAGGGCACAGATACGCAGTATTTT.

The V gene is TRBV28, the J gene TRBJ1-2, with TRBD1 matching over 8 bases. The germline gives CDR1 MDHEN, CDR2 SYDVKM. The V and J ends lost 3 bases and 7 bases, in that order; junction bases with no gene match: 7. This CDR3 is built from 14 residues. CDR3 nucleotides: TGTGCCAGCAGTTTGATCGACAGGGGCGGTGGCTACACCTTC. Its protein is CASSLIDRGGGYTF.

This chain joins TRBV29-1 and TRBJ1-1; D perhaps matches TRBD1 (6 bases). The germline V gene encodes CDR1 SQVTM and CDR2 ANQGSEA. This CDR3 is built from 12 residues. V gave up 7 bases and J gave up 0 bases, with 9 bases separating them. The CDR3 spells CSAGQMNTEAFF. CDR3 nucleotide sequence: TGCAGCGCCGGACAGATGAACACTGAAGCTTTCTTT.

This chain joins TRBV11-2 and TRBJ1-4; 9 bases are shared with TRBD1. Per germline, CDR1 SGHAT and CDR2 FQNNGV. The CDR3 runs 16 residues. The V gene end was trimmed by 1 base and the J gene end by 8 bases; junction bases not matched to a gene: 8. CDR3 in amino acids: CASSLGRTGASEKLFF. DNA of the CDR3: TGTGCCAGCAGCTTAGGGAGGACAGGGGCTAGCGAAAAACTGTTTTTT.

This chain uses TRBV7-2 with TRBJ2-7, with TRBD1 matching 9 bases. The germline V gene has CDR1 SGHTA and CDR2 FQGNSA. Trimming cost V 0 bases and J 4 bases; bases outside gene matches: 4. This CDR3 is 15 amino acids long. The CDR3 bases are TGTGCCAGCAGCTTAGCAGGGGACAGGGAGTACGAGCAGTACTTC. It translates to CASSLAGDREYEQYF.

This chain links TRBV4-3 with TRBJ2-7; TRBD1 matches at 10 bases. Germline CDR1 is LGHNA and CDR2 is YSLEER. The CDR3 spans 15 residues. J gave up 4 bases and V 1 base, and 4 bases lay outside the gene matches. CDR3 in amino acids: CASSQGGTGEYEQYF. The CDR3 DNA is TGCGCCAGCAGCCAAGGTGGGACAGGGGAATACGAGCAGTACTTC.

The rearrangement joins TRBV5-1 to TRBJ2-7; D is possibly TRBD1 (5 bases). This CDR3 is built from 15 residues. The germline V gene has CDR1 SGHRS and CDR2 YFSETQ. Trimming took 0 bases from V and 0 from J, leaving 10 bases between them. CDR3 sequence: CASSLAAGHSYEQYF. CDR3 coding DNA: TGCGCCAGCAGCTTGGCCGCAGGGCACTCCTACGAGCAGTACTTC.

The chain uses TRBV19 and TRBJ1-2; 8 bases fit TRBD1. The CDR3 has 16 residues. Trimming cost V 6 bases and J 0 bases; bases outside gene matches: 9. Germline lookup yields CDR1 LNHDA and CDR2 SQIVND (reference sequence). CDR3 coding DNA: TGTGCCAGTAGGTCAGGGGGCGCGGGCTCTAACTATGGCTACACCTTC. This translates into CASRSGGAGSNYGYTF.

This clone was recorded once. The chain's CDR3 is CASRGGAGGSYEQYF. In nucleotides, the CDR3 is TGTGCCAGCAGGGGGGGAGCGGGCGGGAGTTACGAGCAGTACTTC. J is TRBJ2-7 and V is TRBV28; 7 bases align to TRBD2. Germline V gene sequence: CDR1 MDHEN, CDR2 SYDVKM. J gave up 4 bases and V 6 bases, and 12 bases lay outside the gene matches. The CDR3 contains 15 residues.

CDR3 in amino acids: CASSPTGNSYNSPLHF. The CDR3 nucleotides read TGTGCCAGCTCACCAACGGGTAACTCCTATAATTCACCCCTCCACTTT. The rearrangement links TRBV18 to TRBJ1-6, with D unclear. CDR3 size: 16 residues. CDR1 is KGHSH and CDR2 is LQKENI in the germline V gene. The V end was cut by 2 bases, the J end by 0 bases, with 8 bases between.

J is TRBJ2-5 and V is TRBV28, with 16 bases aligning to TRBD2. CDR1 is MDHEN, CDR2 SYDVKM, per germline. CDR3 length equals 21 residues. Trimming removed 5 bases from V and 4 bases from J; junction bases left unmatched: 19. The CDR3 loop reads CASSPLEAPGLAGGVGETQYF. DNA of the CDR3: TGTGCCAGCAGTCCCCTCGAGGCGCCGGGACTAGCGGGAGGGGTGGGAGAGACCCAGTACTTC.

CDR3 loop: CAISESAGTGELFF. The DNA of the CDR3 is TGTGCCATCAGTGAGTCCGCAGGGACCGGGGAGCTGTTTTTT. The chain has TRBV10-3 and TRBJ2-2; maybe TRBD1 (5 bases). Germline V gene lookup returns CDR1 ENHRY and CDR2 SYGVKD. This CDR3 is built from 14 residues. Trimming removed 0 bases at V and 5 bases at J, with 7 bases between.

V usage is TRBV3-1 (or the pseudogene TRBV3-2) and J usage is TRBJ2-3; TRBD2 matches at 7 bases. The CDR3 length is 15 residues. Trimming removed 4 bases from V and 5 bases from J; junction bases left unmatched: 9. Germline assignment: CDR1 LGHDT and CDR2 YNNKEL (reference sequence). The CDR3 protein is CASSPRGRLIDTQYF. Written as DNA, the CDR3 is TGTGCCAGCAGCCCGCGGGGGAGGCTGATAGATACGCAGTATTTT.

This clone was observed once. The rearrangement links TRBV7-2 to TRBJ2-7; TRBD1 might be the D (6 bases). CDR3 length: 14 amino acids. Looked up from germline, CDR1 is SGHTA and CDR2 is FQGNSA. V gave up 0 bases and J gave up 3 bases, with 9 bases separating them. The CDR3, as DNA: TGTGCCAGCAGCTTAGCCCCAGGGGTCTACGAGCAGTACTTC. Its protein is CASSLAPGVYEQYF.

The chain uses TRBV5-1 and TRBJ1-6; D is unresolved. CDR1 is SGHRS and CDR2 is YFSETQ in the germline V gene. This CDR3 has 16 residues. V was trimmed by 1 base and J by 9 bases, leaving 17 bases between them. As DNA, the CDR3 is TGCGCCAGCAGCTTGAGTAGTAGCCATTTAGGTTCACCCCTCCACTTT. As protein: CASSLSSSHLGSPLHF.

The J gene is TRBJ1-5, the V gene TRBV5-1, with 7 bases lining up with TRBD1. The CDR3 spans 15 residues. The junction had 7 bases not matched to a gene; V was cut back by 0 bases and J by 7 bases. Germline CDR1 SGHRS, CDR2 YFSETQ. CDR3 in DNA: TGCGCCAGCAGCTTGGAGACAGGGAATGGCCAGCCCCAGCATTTT. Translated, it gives CASSLETGNGQPQHF.

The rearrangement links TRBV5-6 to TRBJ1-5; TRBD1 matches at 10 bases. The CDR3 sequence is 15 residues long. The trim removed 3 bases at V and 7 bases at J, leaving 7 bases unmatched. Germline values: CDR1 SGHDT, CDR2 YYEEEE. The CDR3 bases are TGTGCCAGCAGCTCCGGGACAGGGGTTGGCCAGCCCCAGCATTTT. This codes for CASSSGTGVGQPQHF.

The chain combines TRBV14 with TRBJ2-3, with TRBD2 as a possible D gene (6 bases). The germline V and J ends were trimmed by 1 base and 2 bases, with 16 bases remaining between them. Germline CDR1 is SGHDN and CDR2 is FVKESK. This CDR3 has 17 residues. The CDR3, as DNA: TGTGCCAGCAGCCAAGTGTCGGGAGAGCTAATCACAGATACGCAGTATTTT. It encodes CASSQVSGELITDTQYF.

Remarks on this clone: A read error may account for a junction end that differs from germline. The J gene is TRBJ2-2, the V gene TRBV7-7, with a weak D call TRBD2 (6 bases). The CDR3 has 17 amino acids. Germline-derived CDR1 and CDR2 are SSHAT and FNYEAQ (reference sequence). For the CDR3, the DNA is TGTGCTAGCAGCTTAGGGCGGCTGGTTAGCGGCACCGGGGAGCTGTTTTTT. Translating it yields CASSLGRLVSGTGELFF.

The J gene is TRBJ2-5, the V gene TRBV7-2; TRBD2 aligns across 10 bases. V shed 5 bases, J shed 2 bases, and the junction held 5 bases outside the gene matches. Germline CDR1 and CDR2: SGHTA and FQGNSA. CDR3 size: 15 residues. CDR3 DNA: TGTGCCAGCAGCCCCCGGACTAGCGGTCAAGAGACCCAGTACTTC. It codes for CASSPRTSGQETQYF.

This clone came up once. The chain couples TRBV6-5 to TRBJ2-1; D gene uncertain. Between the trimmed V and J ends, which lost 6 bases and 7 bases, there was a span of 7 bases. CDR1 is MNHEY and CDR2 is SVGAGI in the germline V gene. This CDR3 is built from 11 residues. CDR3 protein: CASRVVNEQFF. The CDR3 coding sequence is TGTGCCAGCAGAGTAGTTAATGAGCAGTTCTTC.

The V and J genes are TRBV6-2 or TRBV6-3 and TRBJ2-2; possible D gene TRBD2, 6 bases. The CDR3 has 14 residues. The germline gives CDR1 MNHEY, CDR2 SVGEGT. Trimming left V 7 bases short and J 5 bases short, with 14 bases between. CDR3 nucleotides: TGTGCCAGCACCCCCACCGCGGGAACCGGGGAGCTGTTTTTT. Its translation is CASTPTAGTGELFF.